This TCR beta chain stems from a study of shared clonotypes between healthy human individuals. Overall study: Samples came from two female and a few male donors aged 18 to 49.

Worth noting for this clone: As yet, its antigen is unknown.

General study points: The authors expected sequencing depth to affect clonotype sharing among donors.

Here immunoSEQ multiplex PCR was the method, and the copy in TCRdb shows in-frame clones only, minus some. The table has hundreds of thousands of clones, approximately 71% seen once. CDR1 SNHLY and CDR2 FYNNEI come from the germline V gene. The CDR3 has 12 residues. J was trimmed by 7 bases and V by 6 bases; bases with no gene match: 5. The material sequenced was PBMCs. The receptor comes from a woman aged 40-49 years in good health. Some clones in this sample may be carry-over from other donors' samples. V and J are TRBV2 and TRBJ1-2; TRBD1 agrees at 7 bases. The CDR3 DNA reads as TGTGCCAGCAGCCTAGACAGGGCTGGCTACACCTTC. Translating it yields CASSLDRAGYTF.